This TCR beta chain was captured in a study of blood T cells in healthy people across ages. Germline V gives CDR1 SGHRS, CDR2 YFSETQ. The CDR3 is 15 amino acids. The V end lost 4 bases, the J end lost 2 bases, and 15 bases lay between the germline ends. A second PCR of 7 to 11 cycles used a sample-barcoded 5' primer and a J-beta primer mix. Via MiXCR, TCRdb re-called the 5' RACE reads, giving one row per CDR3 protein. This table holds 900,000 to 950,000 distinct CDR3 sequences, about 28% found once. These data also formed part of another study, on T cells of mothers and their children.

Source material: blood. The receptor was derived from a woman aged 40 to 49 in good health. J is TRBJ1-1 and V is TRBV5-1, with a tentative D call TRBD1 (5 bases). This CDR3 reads CASSLLGVPNTEAFF. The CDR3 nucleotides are TGCGCCAGCAGCCTTCTGGGGGTACCCAACACTGAAGCTTTCTTT.